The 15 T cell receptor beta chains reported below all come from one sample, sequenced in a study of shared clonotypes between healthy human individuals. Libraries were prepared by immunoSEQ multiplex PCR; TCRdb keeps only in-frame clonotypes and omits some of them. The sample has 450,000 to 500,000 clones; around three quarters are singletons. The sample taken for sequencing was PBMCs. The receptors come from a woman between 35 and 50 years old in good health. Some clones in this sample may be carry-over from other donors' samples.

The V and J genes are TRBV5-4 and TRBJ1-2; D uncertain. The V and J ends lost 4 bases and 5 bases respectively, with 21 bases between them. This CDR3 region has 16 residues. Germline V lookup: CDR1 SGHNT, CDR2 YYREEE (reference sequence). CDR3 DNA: TGTGCCAGCAGCGAACCCAACAGACTACGAGAATATGGCTACACCTTC. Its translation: CASSEPNRLREYGYTF. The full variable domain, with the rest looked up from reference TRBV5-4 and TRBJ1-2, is ETGVTQSPTHLIKTRGQQVTLRCSSQSGHNTVSWYQQALGQGPQFIFQYYREEENGRGNFPPRFSGLQFPNYSSELNVNALELDDSALYLCASSEPNRLREYGYTFGSGTRLTVV.

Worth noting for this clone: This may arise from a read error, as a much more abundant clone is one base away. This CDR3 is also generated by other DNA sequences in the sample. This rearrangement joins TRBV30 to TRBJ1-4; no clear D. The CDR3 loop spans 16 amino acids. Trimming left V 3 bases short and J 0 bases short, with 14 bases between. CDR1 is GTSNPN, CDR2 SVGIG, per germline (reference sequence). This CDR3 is CAWSVAAHATNEKLFF. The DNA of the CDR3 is TGTGCCTGGAGCGTAGCTGCCCACGCAACTAATGAAAAACTGTTTTTT.

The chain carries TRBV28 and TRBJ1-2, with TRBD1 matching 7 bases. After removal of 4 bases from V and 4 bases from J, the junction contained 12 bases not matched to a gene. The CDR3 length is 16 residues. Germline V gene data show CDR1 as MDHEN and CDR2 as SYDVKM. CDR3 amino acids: CASSSAGGDRGYGYTF. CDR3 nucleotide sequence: TGTGCCAGCAGTTCCGCTGGGGGGGACAGAGGCTATGGCTACACCTTC.

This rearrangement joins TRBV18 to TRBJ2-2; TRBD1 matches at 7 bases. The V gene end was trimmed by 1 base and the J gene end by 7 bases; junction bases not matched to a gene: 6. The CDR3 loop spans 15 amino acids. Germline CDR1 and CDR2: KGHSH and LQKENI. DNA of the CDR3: TGTGCCAGCTCACCACTGACAGGGAGTGTCGGGGAGCTGTTTTTT. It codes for CASSPLTGSVGELFF.

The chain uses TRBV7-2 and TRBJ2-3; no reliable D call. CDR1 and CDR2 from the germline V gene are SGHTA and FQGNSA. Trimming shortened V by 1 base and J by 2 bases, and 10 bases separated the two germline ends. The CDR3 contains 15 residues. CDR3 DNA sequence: TGTGCCAGCAGCTTAGGTCCAACACTCACAGATACGCAGTATTTT. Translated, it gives CASSLGPTLTDTQYF.

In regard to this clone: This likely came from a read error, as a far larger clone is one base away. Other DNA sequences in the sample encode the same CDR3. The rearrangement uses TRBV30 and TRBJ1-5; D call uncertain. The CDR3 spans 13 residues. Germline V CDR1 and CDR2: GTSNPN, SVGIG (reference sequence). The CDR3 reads CAWSVQSNQPQHF. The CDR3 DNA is TGTGCCTGGAGTGTACAGAGCAATCAACCCCAGCATTTT.

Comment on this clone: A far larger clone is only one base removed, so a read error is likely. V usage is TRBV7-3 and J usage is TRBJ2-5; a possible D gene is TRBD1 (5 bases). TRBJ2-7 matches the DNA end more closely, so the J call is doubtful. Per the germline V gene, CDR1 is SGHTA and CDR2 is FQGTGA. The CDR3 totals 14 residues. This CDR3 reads CTSSPRWGFYEQYF. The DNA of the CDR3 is TGTACCAGCAGCCCTCGATGGGGCTTCTACGAGCAGTACTTC.

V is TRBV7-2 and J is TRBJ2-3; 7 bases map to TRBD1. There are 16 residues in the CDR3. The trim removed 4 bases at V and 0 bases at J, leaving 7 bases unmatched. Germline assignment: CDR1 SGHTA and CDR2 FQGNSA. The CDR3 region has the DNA TGTGCCAGCAGCTCGGGACAGTCACTTAGCACAGATACGCAGTATTTT. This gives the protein CASSSGQSLSTDTQYF.

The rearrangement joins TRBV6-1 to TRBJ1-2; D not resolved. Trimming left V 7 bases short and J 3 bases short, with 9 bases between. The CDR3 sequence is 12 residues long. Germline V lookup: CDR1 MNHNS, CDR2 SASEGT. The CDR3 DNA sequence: TGTGCCAGCACTGAGACCGACTATGGCTACACCTTC. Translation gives CASTETDYGYTF.

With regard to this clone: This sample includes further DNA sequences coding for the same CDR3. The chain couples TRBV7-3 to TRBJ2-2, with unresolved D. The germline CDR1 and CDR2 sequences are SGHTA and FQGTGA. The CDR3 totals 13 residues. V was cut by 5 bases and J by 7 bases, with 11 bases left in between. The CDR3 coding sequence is TGTGCCAGCAGCCTAAAGTGGGGCGGGGAGCTGTTTTTT. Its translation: CASSLKWGGELFF.

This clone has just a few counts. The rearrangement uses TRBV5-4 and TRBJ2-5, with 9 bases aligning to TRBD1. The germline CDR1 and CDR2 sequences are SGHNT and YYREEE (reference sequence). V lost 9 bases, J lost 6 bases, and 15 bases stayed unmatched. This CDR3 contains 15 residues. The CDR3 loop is CAIPLGTGTDQTQYF. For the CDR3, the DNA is TGTGCCATCCCCCTGGGGACAGGGACGGATCAGACCCAGTACTTC.

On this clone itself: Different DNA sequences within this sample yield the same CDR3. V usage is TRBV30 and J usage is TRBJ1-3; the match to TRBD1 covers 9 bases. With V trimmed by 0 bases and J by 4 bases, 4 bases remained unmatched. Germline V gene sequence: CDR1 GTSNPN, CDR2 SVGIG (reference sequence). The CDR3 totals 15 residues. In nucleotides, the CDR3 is TGTGCCTGGAGTGTAGGACAGGGGCGCGGAAACACCATATATTTT. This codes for CAWSVGQGRGNTIYF.

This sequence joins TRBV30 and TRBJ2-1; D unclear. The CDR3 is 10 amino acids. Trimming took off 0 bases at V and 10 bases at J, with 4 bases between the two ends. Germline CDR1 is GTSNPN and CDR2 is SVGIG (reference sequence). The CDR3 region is CAWSVREQFF. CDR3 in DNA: TGTGCCTGGAGTGTACGCGAGCAGTTCTTC.

The CDR3 here is CASSLGSASTDTQYF. The DNA for the CDR3 is TGTGCCAGCAGCTTAGGTAGCGCGAGCACAGATACGCAGTATTTT. This rearrangement joins TRBV7-3 to TRBJ2-3; TRBD2 might be the D (5 bases). CDR1 is SGHTA and CDR2 is FQGTGA in the germline V gene. The CDR3 extends over 15 amino acids. Deletions cut 2 bases from V and 0 bases from J, with 9 bases between.

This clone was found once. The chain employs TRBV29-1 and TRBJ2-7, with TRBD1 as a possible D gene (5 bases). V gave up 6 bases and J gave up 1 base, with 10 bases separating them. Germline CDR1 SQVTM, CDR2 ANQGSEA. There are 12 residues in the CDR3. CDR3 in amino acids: CSVAQASYEQYF. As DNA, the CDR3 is TGCAGCGTGGCACAGGCATCCTACGAGCAGTACTTC.